The 24 T cell receptor beta chains presented below share a single source sample, sequenced in a study of blood T cell repertoires in COVID-19. Assay: immunoSEQ multiplex PCR; the TCRdb copy retains only in-frame clones and omits some. Seen here are 110,000 to 150,000 clones, roughly 89% observed once, and the top ten hold under 3%. Sequencing was done on a sample of peripheral blood. The receptors were gathered from a man between 60 and 75 years old with active or convalescent COVID-19.

The rearrangement uses TRBV4-3 and TRBJ2-1; D not resolved. V was pared by 1 base and J by 8 bases, with 9 bases between. The length of the CDR3 is 13 residues. The germline CDR1 and CDR2 sequences are LGHNA and YSLEER. Written as DNA, the CDR3 is TGCGCCAGCAGCCAAGTTCCTATGGATGAGCAGTTCTTC. It is translated as CASSQVPMDEQFF.

The V and J genes are TRBV7-2 and TRBJ2-4, with TRBD1 identical over 7 bases. The CDR3 runs 14 residues. Germline-derived CDR1 and CDR2 are SGHTA and FQGNSA. Trimming took 4 bases from V and 3 from J; bases not matched to a gene: 3. CDR3 region: CASSYRGGKNIQYF. The CDR3 region has the DNA TGTGCCAGCAGCTACAGGGGTGGCAAAAACATTCAGTACTTC.

Only one count was recorded for this clone. The V call is TRBV11-2, the J call TRBJ2-7; the match to TRBD2 covers 10 bases. Germline V gives CDR1 SGHAT, CDR2 FQNNGV. V was clipped by 2 bases and J by 3 bases; unmatched bases: 10. The CDR3 consists of 17 residues. The CDR3 loop reads CASSLLSSGRTGYEQYF. The CDR3 DNA is TGTGCCAGCAGCTTACTGTCTAGCGGGAGAACCGGCTACGAGCAGTACTTC.

The J gene is TRBJ1-2, the V gene TRBV7-9; no clear D. V was clipped by 0 bases and J by 6 bases, with 11 bases between them. The CDR3 covers 14 residues. CDR1 and CDR2 (germline): SEHNR, FQNEAQ (reference sequence). CDR3 region: CASSLALAADGYTF. The CDR3 bases are TGTGCCAGCAGCTTAGCGCTGGCAGCGGATGGCTACACCTTC.

The chain uses TRBV19 and TRBJ1-1; D unresolved. V lost 3 bases and J 2 bases, leaving 7 bases between the germline ends. The germline CDR1 and CDR2 sequences are LNHDA and SQIVND (reference sequence). The CDR3 is made up of 13 amino acids. For the CDR3, the DNA is TGTGCCAGTAGTATTCAGTCAAACACTGAAGCTTTCTTT. Translated: CASSIQSNTEAFF.

DNA of the CDR3: TGTGCCAGCAGTTATCTCAAGCGGTTCACAGATACGCAGTATTTT. This sequence encodes CASSYLKRFTDTQYF. V gene TRBV6-2 or TRBV6-3 combines with J gene TRBJ2-3, with D maybe TRBD2 (5 bases). V shed 3 bases and J shed 2 bases, with 12 bases lying between them. The CDR3 consists of 15 residues. The germline CDR1 and CDR2 sequences are MNHEY and SVGEGT.

The V and J genes are TRBV28 and TRBJ1-6, with 8 bases lining up with TRBD1. The CDR3 covers 15 residues. V dropped 5 bases and J dropped 10; count of bases not matched to a gene: 10. The V gene's germline CDR1 is MDHEN and CDR2 SYDVKM. DNA for the CDR3: TGTGCCAGCAGTCCTCTGGACAGGGAATTGTCACCCCTCCACTTT. It yields the protein CASSPLDRELSPLHF.

This clone has just one count. This chain uses TRBV4-2 with TRBJ1-2; no firm D call. This CDR3 contains 15 residues. The V end lost 0 bases, the J end lost 0 bases, and 8 bases lay between the germline ends. Germline V CDR1 and CDR2: LGHNA, YNFKEQ. The CDR3 DNA reads TGTGCCAGCAGCCAAGACATAACAGCTAACTATGGCTACACCTTC. Translated: CASSQDITANYGYTF.

The chain carries TRBV28 and TRBJ1-2; D not resolved. This CDR3 contains 11 residues. CDR1 is MDHEN and CDR2 is SYDVKM in the germline V gene. V shed 8 bases and J shed 0 bases, with 4 bases lying between them. This CDR3 reads CASESNYGYTF. The CDR3 bases are TGTGCCAGCGAGTCTAACTATGGCTACACCTTC.

The chain joins TRBV7-8 to TRBJ2-5; D may be TRBD2 (6 bases). The V gene's germline CDR1 is SGHVS and CDR2 FQNEAQ. V lost 1 base, J lost 5 bases, and 11 bases lay in between. There are 14 residues in the CDR3. CDR3 nucleotide sequence: TGTGCCAGCAGCTTAGGGGGGGAAGGGGAGACCCAGTACTTC. It translates to CASSLGGEGETQYF.

J is TRBJ2-7 and V is TRBV5-1; 12 nucleotides match TRBD2. Losses at the gene ends were 4 bases for V and 2 bases for J; bases not matched to a gene: 4. CDR3 length equals 15 residues. Germline values: CDR1 SGHRS, CDR2 YFSETQ. CDR3 loop: CASSRTSGTTYEQYF. CDR3 sequence (DNA): TGCGCCAGCAGCAGGACTAGCGGGACCACCTACGAGCAGTACTTC.

CDR3 loop: CASSMRGGNTEAFF. For the CDR3, the DNA is TGTGCCAGCAGCATGAGGGGAGGGAACACTGAAGCTTTCTTT. The chain links TRBV28 to TRBJ1-1; weak D call: TRBD1 (5 bases). Trimming took off 6 bases at V and 1 base at J, with 12 bases between the two ends. The CDR3 has 14 residues. Germline lookup yields CDR1 MDHEN and CDR2 SYDVKM.

The chain links TRBV7-2 to TRBJ1-2; D perhaps matches TRBD1 (5 bases). Germline values: CDR1 SGHTA, CDR2 FQGNSA. CDR3 length: 15 amino acids. The V and J ends lost 1 base and 5 bases respectively, with 14 bases between them. CDR3 coding DNA: TGTGCCAGCAGCTTAGTCCGGGGGAACGCTTATGGCTACACCTTC. As protein: CASSLVRGNAYGYTF.

The genes are TRBV28 and TRBJ1-4, with D tentatively TRBD1 (6 bases). V was shortened by 6 bases and J by 8 bases, with 22 bases between the two germline ends. The germline V gene has CDR1 MDHEN and CDR2 SYDVKM. The CDR3 totals 16 residues. This CDR3 is CASSLTSGVSFEKLFF. The CDR3, as DNA: TGTGCCAGCAGCCTGACTTCAGGGGTATCTTTCGAAAAACTGTTTTTT.

The V and J genes are TRBV4-1 and TRBJ1-5, with 7 bases fitting TRBD1. The V gene's germline CDR1 is MGHRA and CDR2 YSYEKL. V gave up 2 bases and J gave up 2 bases; unmatched junction bases: 3. This CDR3 has 15 amino acids. CDR3: CASSQNTGGNQPQHF. The DNA for the CDR3 is TGCGCCAGCAGCCAAAATACAGGGGGCAATCAGCCCCAGCATTTT.

The V call is TRBV18, the J call TRBJ1-2; D gene ambiguous. Germline assignment: CDR1 KGHSH and CDR2 LQKENI. Trimming cost V 3 bases and J 6 bases, with 14 bases left between them. The CDR3 consists of 14 residues. The CDR3 is CASSPTAVKDGYTF. The CDR3 DNA is TGTGCCAGCTCACCCACCGCGGTCAAAGATGGCTACACCTTC.

The chain recombines TRBV28 with TRBJ2-6; 9 positions match TRBD1. Germline CDR1 MDHEN, CDR2 SYDVKM. V lost 7 bases and J lost 0; bases outside the gene matches: 7. This CDR3 comprises 17 residues. The CDR3 here is CASNSPGQGSGANVLTF. As DNA, the CDR3 is TGTGCCAGCAACTCTCCGGGACAGGGCTCTGGGGCCAACGTCCTGACTTTC.

This sequence joins TRBV30 and TRBJ1-1, with D perhaps matching TRBD1 (5 bases). The CDR3 length is 14 residues. Germline V gene data show CDR1 as GTSNPN and CDR2 as SVGIG (reference sequence). Trimming removed 2 bases at V and 4 bases at J, with 14 bases between. DNA of the CDR3: TGTGCCTGGAGTTTGGGGACTTTTGGCACTGAAGCTTTCTTT. It is translated as CAWSLGTFGTEAFF.

The genes are TRBV3-1 (or the pseudogene TRBV3-2) and TRBJ2-7; D is unclear. CDR1 is LGHDT, CDR2 YNNKEL, per germline (reference sequence). V lost 2 bases to trimming and J lost 4 bases, with 3 bases between them. The CDR3 has 11 residues. The CDR3 protein is CASSQIYEQYF. The CDR3 DNA reads as TGTGCCAGCAGCCAAATATACGAGCAGTACTTC.

The chain couples TRBV4-2 to TRBJ1-3; perhaps TRBD1 as D (5 bases). CDR3 size: 17 residues. Deletions cut 0 bases from V and 1 base from J, with 13 bases between. Germline lookup yields CDR1 LGHNA and CDR2 YNFKEQ. The CDR3 DNA reads as TGTGCCAGCAGCCAAGATATGCGGGGCGGGTCTGGAAACACCATATATTTT. This sequence encodes CASSQDMRGGSGNTIYF.

The chain couples TRBV28 to TRBJ1-1; D gene ambiguous. This CDR3 is built from 12 residues. The V gene lost 7 bases and the J gene lost 7 bases, with 13 bases spanning the gap. Per the germline V gene, CDR1 is MDHEN and CDR2 is SYDVKM. The CDR3 protein is CASTRRVNEAFF. The CDR3 region has the DNA TGTGCCAGCACCAGGCGGGTCAATGAAGCTTTCTTT.

The V call is TRBV19, the J call TRBJ1-4; 9 bases are a match to TRBD1. The ends lost 5 bases at V and 5 bases at J; junction bases unmatched: 9. The CDR3 contains 16 residues. Germline assignment: CDR1 LNHDA and CDR2 SQIVND (reference sequence). This CDR3 reads CASSSVDGTGNEKLFF. Written as DNA, the CDR3 is TGTGCCAGTAGTTCCGTCGACGGGACAGGGAATGAAAAACTGTTTTTT.

The gene calls are TRBV4-1 and TRBJ2-5; tentatively, D is TRBD2 (7 bases). CDR3 length: 18 amino acids. Trimming stripped 0 bases from V and 1 base from J, with 18 bases between. CDR1 is MGHRA and CDR2 is YSYEKL in the germline V gene. The CDR3 nucleotides read TGCGCCAGCAGCCAAGAGGGGGGGGCTAGCGGACTCCAAGAGACCCAGTACTTC. Residues: CASSQEGGASGLQETQYF.

In this sample, this clone turned up a few times. This chain links TRBV9 with TRBJ1-1; TRBD1 agrees at 8 bases. The CDR3 has 17 amino acids. Germline assignment: CDR1 SGDLS and CDR2 YYNGEE. The trim removed 0 bases at V and 3 bases at J, leaving 10 bases unmatched. The CDR3: CASSVALGRGQDTEAFF. CDR3 coding DNA: TGTGCCAGCAGCGTAGCTCTCGGCAGGGGGCAGGACACTGAAGCTTTCTTT.